What follows is one TCR beta chain and its context. It lacks a known antigen. Base qualities are missing; no much larger clone stands one base away. The protocol used for the library was the immunoSEQ multiplex PCR assay. A mixture of 60 forward primers for TCR Vbeta segments and 13 reverse primers for TCR Jbeta segments was used in the multiplex PCR. Amplification of the CDR3 region of rearranged TCR beta genes was performed with a multiplex PCR assay on genomic DNA. The Illumina HiSeq System was used to sequence the amplified TCR beta libraries as 87-base-pair reads. Per the original workflow: Across the 500 to 850 repertoires, a later analysis counted about 81 million unique TCR beta chains, 9 million to 14 million of which were shared by at least two donors. To remove PCR and sequencing errors, raw reads were error-corrected and collapsed into unique sequences using a nearest-neighbor algorithm that merged closely related sequences. Alignment of CDR3 sequences to IMGT reference sequences was used to assign V, D and J gene segments. Each retained sequence needed at least a six-nucleotide match to both a V gene segment and a J gene segment. Rearrangements were classified as productive when the CDR3 lacked stop codons and remained in frame with V and J, and all other rearrangements were classified as non-productive. CDR3 was defined by IMGT convention, running from the second conserved V-encoded cysteine to the conserved J-encoded phenylalanine. Sequences without an unambiguous match to a single V gene segment were excluded from the earlier analysis of several hundred of the donors. In an earlier analysis of some 590 of the donors, V segments were called functional above 56.7% productive rearrangements and were called segregating when the between-donor standard deviation exceeded 5%. A statistical classification framework was developed to diagnose cytomegalovirus status using the catalog of TCR beta chain sequences. A later analysis assigned V and J genes by comparing TCR nucleotide sequences with IMGT/GENE-DB human TR gene sequences. In a later analysis, CDR3 sequences and most-parsimonious VDJ recombination scenarios were assigned using the TCRdist pipeline. In a later analysis, each TCR beta chain was defined by its CDR3 amino acid sequence together with its V-gene family, and reads without a unique V-gene family were excluded. To address suspected cross-contamination and a sequencing artifact, a later analysis removed around 590 highly shared, low-generation-probability nucleotide sequences. In a later analysis, a clonal expansion index for each public chain was calculated from normalized within-repertoire ranks of inferred template counts. Generation probabilities in a later analysis came from a VDJ recombination model fitted to out-of-frame rearrangements, and those results were checked against IGoR. In a later analysis, hypergeometric tests were used to score TCR-TCR, TCR-HLA and TCR-CMV co-occurrence, with a repertoire-size bias correction applied to TCR pairs. To estimate false discovery rates, a later analysis permuted the HLA or CMV assignments 20 times. In a later analysis, co-occurring TCRs were grouped using DBSCAN, with TCRdist sequence similarity added in when clustering inside HLA-allele-positive subsets. Repertoires with fewer than 30,000 or more than 120,000 public chains were left out of co-occurrence clustering, as were roughly five repertoires with anomalous nucleotide sharing. Not all clones reach the TCRdb copy of this immuneACCESS table, which keeps in-frame sequences only. Checked studies attribute under half of the gap to unresolved V genes and leave the rest unexplained. V, J and clone size are those of that table, while D and trimming were read from the DNA. The sample table holds about 93,000 clones, of which roughly 79% were seen once. The ten largest clones represent 0.55% to 0.65% of the sample.

The entry originates in a study of cytomegalovirus exposure and HLA in healthy donors (TCRdb year 2017). Regarding the research as a whole: An earlier analysis of some 600 of the donors reported 276 Gb of sequence data and about 120 million unique TCR beta sequences obtained from about 170 million T cells. An early release that covered roughly 600 HLA-typed donors contained approximately 320 gigabases of sequencing data and some 87 million unique TCR sequences. Of the 398 genotyped donors, over 65% fell in the genetic ancestry cluster associated with self-reported Caucasian donors. The study was designed to test whether signatures of past pathogen exposure could be identified by cataloging public T cell receptors. Using immunosequencing, the study profiled T cell repertoires from around 670 subjects and related those repertoires to cytomegalovirus serostatus. A separate validation cohort of roughly 130 different subjects was used in addition to the roughly 640-subject first cohort. To predict cytomegalovirus infection status, the study combined high-throughput TCR immunosequencing, statistical association of individual TCRs with disease status, and machine learning. To study patterns of TCR occurrence, a later analysis re-analyzed previously published TCR beta repertoires from 700 or so donors and added high-resolution HLA genotyping. Rather than drawing on any new phenotypic data, the later analysis identified candidate immune exposures from TCR beta sequences and the way those sequences occurred across donors. In an earlier analysis of 587 of the donors, high-throughput TCR beta sequencing was used to judge whether each TCR beta V gene segment behaved as functional or pseudogenic. Alongside the repertoire data, information on donor age, sex, ethnicity and CMV serostatus was compiled. A later genetic analysis used genome-wide SNP genotypes for 398 of the 666 donors, treating that subset as a discovery cohort. Every discovery cohort repertoire had been produced on one sequencing platform. HLA typing included class I and class II loci at four-digit resolution. Typing coverage differed by locus: A, B, C, DRB1 and DQB1 were typed in roughly 620-640 donors, DQA1 in 522, DPA1 in 606, and DPB1 in just under 490. Because of strong linkage in the cohort, roughly five DR-DQ haplotypes were treated as single units for association and clustering. Among 300 to 500 genotyped donors of the cohort, an average of approximately 220,000 unique TCR beta nucleotide sequences was sequenced per donor, of which 15% to 20% were non-productive.

Looking up the germline V gene yields CDR1 MNHNS and CDR2 SASEGT. V has 11 bases trimmed and J has 3 bases trimmed; junction bases matching no gene number 4. The CDR3 covers 13 residues, taking in both the cysteine and the phenylalanine. The read is trimmed to its CDR3 DNA, 39 bases read in frame from base 1. Overall study results and their limits: Correlated functional status among segregating V segments might reflect linkage disequilibrium, but an unknown experimental factor could not be ruled out. Broadly in line with IMGT annotations, most TCR beta V segments showed up in productive rearrangements about 87% or about 30% of the time in an earlier analysis of 450 to 750 of the donors. A cluster of highly shared sequence variants was judged likely to represent a technical artifact of the sequencing pipeline. V-gene and J-gene trimming of TCR beta chains was associated with a missense DCLRE1C variant in a later genetic analysis, and the association was replicated in an independent cohort. A few of the identified cytomegalovirus-associated TCR beta chains were confirmed in vitro to be specific for cytomegalovirus antigens. Presence/absence analyses assumed roughly uniform sequencing depth across donors, an assumption that may not hold. Because some donors lacked HLA typing at each locus, the association tests relied only on the typed subset. A later analysis associated about 16,000 TCR beta sequences with specific HLA alleles at a false discovery rate of 0.05. The authors suggested that the approach could potentially be generalized to other disease states and immunological phenotypes. The study listed 164 TCR beta chains as associated with cytomegalovirus. Some IMGT-functional V segments, including TRBV6-2 and TRBV6-3, could not be distinguished by the 87-base-pair reads and were therefore excluded. A later genetic analysis reported fewer N-insertions in productive TCRs among donors in an Asian-associated ancestry cluster than the roughly 700-donor mean. Most CMV-associated TCR beta chains appeared to be HLA-restricted in a later analysis, and the HLA associations seemed to be driven largely by CMV exposure. A later analysis found that HLA-associated TCR beta chains were more clonally expanded and had lower generation probabilities than equally common non-associated chains. The only immune exposure information available for the cohort was CMV serostatus. A later analysis found that TCR association rates varied across HLA loci, with DRB1 alleles showing the most associated TCRs and HLA-C alleles the fewest. Approximately 16 rarely observed V segments, including chromosome 9 orphons, were excluded from the earlier analysis of a few hundred of the donors because counts were too low. Most TCR sequences were observed very rarely across donors, whereas some public TCRs were present in many individuals. A further reported finding was that TCR beta sequences accurately predicted the HLA-A and HLA-B alleles for most subjects in the first cohort. The cohort was sequenced for TCR beta chains only, and without alpha or paired-chain data the features that could be detected were limited. Strong co-occurrence of HLA alleles, especially DR and DQ, made assigning TCR associations to individual alleles difficult. A later analysis reported that several top co-occurrence clusters appeared linked to parvovirus B19, influenza, CMV and Epstein-Barr virus. The classifier was reported to diagnose cytomegalovirus status with high specificity and sensitivity in both the original and validation cohorts.

The cohort was made up of about 670 healthy bone marrow donors. All cohort members were sampled while nominally healthy, although unrecorded immune exposures were likely present. The donor was CMV seronegative and belonged to the group of 352 seronegative cohort members. A peripheral blood sample was provided by each donor, and peripheral blood mononuclear cells were used for TCR beta sequencing. Genomic DNA was extracted from the blood cell samples with the Qiagen DNeasy Blood Extraction Kit. Sequencing used PBMCs. This sequence was found in a man aged 25-45 years in good health and CMV-seronegative. In this chain, TRBV6-1 is recombined with TRBJ2-1, and 10 bases in between align with TRBD1. The sequenced DNA is TGTGCCGGCCGGGACAGGGGCTACAATGAGCAGTTCTTC. The resulting protein is CAGRDRGYNEQFF.